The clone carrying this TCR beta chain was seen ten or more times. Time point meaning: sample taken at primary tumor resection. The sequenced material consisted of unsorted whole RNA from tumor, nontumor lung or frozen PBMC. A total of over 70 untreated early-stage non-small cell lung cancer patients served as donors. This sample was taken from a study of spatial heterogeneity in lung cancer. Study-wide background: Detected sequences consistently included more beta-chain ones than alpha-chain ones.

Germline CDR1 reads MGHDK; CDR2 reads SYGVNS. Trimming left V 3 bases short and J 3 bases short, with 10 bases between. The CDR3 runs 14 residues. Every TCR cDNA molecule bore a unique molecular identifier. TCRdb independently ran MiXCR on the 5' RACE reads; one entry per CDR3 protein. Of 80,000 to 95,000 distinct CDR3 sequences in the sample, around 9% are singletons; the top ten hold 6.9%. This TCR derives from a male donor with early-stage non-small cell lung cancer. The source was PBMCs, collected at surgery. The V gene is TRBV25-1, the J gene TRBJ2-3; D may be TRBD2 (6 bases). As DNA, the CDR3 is TGTGCCAGCAGTGATTGGGGGACTACAGATACGCAGTATTTT. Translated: CASSDWGTTDTQYF.